This T cell receptor beta chain came from a study of identical twins. Study-level results: Researchers reported excess low generation probability among twin-shared out-of-frame alpha sequences.

CDR1 is DFQATT and CDR2 is SNEGSKA in the germline V gene (reference sequence). CDR3 length equals 14 residues. The germline V and J ends were trimmed by 6 bases and 0 bases, with 15 bases remaining between them. Each CDR3 protein is one row after TCRdb ran MiXCR on the 5' RACE reads. The table lists hundreds of thousands of distinct CDR3 sequences, around 6.1% of them singletons. In the case of this clonotype: The target antigen is unknown.

Input material: naive T cells sorted from blood. This sequence was found in a man between 18 and 29 years old in good health. The chain combines TRBV20-1 with TRBJ2-7; the D is unclear. The chain's CDR3 is CSAPFYPDSYEQYV. Here the CDR3 DNA reads TGCAGTGCCCCCTTCTATCCTGACTCCTACGAGCAGTACGTC.